This T cell receptor beta chain was profiled in a study of identical twins. V was shortened by 1 base and J by 7 bases, with 16 bases between the two germline ends. This CDR3 contains 14 residues. The germline V gene encodes CDR1 SQVTM and CDR2 ANQGSEA. Using its own MiXCR run on the 5' RACE reads, TCRdb lists one record per CDR3 protein. The table has about 340,000 distinct CDR3 sequences, around 12% seen once. General study results and limits: For cord blood, abundant beta clonotypes had fewer insertions, unlike memory repertoires, which showed none. The study drew conclusions from cross-sectional statistical analysis, not from following the same donors.

This clonotype has a handful of counts. Its specificity is not known. These same records also appear under a second study, on yellow fever vaccine responses in identical twins.

This chain links TRBV29-1 with TRBJ1-2; D perhaps matches TRBD1 (5 bases). This sequence was found in a woman aged 18-29 years in good health. Input material: CD8+ T cells sorted from blood. The CDR3 loop reads CSVEGGGDERGYTF. CDR3 nucleotides: TGCAGCGTTGAAGGGGGGGGAGATGAGCGTGGCTACACCTTC. Supplemented by reference TRBV29-1 and TRBJ1-2, the full variable domain reads SAVISQKPSRDICQRGTSLTIQCQVDSQVTMMFWYRQQPGQSLTLIATANQGSEATYESGFVIDKFPISRPNLTFSTLTVSNMSPEDSSIYLCSVEGGGDERGYTFGSGTRLTVV.